This T cell receptor beta chain was identified in a study of T cells in Graves' hyperthyroidism and ophthalmopathy (dated by TCRdb to the late 2010s). Looking at the study overall: Peripheral blood samples were taken at initial diagnosis, before any treatment was given. According to the paper, TCR Vbeta CDR3 sequencing was carried out on about 140 peripheral blood samples, which came from about 45 ophthalmopathy, about 75 hyperthyroidism and about 17 progressor patients. In addition, the study compared T-cell repertoires in thyroid tissue and in blood from about 6 Graves' hyperthyroidism patients. TCR V-J signatures able to tell the groups apart were searched for in a discovery cohort of 90 to 100 patients, of whom fewer than 45 had Graves' ophthalmopathy and around 57 had stable Graves' hyperthyroidism. After sampling, hyperthyroidism patients received methimazole starting at 30 mg daily, and ophthalmopathy patients received high-dose intravenous methylprednisolone. The roughly 99 discovery patients were divided at random into training and test sets in a 7:3 ratio. Whether ophthalmopathy could be predicted prospectively was tested in an independent validation cohort made up of approximately 19 hyperthyroidism patients plus 17 patients who later progressed to ophthalmopathy.

Ophthalmopathy patients had moderately to severely active disease, Clinical Activity Score of at least 3, NOSPECS grade of at least 4, and duration under 3 months. Patients with uncontrolled infections, other autoimmune diseases, pregnancy or lactation were excluded. Diagnoses were established on the basis of clinical symptoms, serum thyroxine and TRAb, thyroid ultrasound, and orbital computed tomography. PBMCs were isolated from more than 9 ml of fresh peripheral blood by Ficoll-Paque density gradient centrifugation. Total RNA was extracted with Trizol reagent, and quality was checked on an Agilent 2100 Bioanalyzer. CDR1 and CDR2, per the germline V gene, are SGHTA and FQGNSA. Including cysteine and phenylalanine, the CDR3 has 16 amino acids. Just the 48-base CDR3 DNA is kept, in frame starting at base 1. The investigation overall reported the following: A model built on a 13 V-J signature distinguished ophthalmopathy from stable hyperthyroidism, reaching over 85% sensitivity and 81.08% specificity in cross-validation and 80%/75% in testing. Sample size was not statistically predetermined, and investigators were not blinded to group allocation. Blood samples also contained most of the expanded thyroid clonotypes (frequency above 0.001), which suggests that blood repertoires may reflect thyroid immune responses. In validation, the model predicted progression to ophthalmopathy a median of approximately 6.3 months before onset, with over 55% sensitivity and 72.22% specificity.

Concerning this clonotype: Its target antigen remains unknown. The junction differs from germline at one of its ends, possibly a read error.

The TCR beta CDR3 regions were amplified from RNA transcripts. The first round of RT-PCR for the TCR CDR3 was performed with the HTBI primer set and the Qiagen OneStep RT-PCR kit. A second multiplex PCR round built the libraries, followed by size selection and purification. Paired-end sequencing of the libraries was performed with 100 bp reads on an Illumina HiSeq2000. The original pipeline was this. Raw data were processed with SOAPnuke, discarding reads with adapters, uncalled bases, mean Phred below 15, or no exact constant-primer or identifier match. High-quality paired reads were merged with COPE v1.2.5, and unique nucleotide sequences were defined as clonotypes. MiTCR v1.1 was used to align the clonotypes against IMGT TRBV, TRBD and TRBJ reference segments. The analysis included only V-J combinations with a frequency above 0.0001, which together covered roughly 99% of the repertoires. The TCS score was defined as the ratio of F50 (clonal expansion) to E x V (chaos), calculated using BLOSUM62-based TCRdist between CDR3 peptides within each V-J. Welch's t-statistics and random forest reduced fewer than 550 V-J features to 13, which were used in a naive Bayes classifier (R e1071). Starting from the raw public reads, TCRdb applied fastp trimming at Q25, assembled clones with MiXCR and retained in-frame beta chains. Entries are consolidated by CDR3 protein sequence, retaining the most common genes and DNA. These V and J calls derive from TCRdb rather than the authors' analysis. In all, the sample holds hundreds of thousands of distinct CDR3 sequences, and around 13% of those were seen once. In total, the top ten clones hold almost 35% of the sample.

The specimen was blood. Recombination linked TRBV7-2 to TRBJ1-4, with a weak D call of TRBD1 (5 bases match). The origin of this receptor is a woman between 40 and 50 years old with Graves' ophthalmopathy. The CDR3 has the sequence CASSLDRRGSNGKLFF. At the DNA level, the sequence is TGTGCCAGCAGCTTAGATCGAAGGGGATCCAATGGAAAACTGTTTTTT.